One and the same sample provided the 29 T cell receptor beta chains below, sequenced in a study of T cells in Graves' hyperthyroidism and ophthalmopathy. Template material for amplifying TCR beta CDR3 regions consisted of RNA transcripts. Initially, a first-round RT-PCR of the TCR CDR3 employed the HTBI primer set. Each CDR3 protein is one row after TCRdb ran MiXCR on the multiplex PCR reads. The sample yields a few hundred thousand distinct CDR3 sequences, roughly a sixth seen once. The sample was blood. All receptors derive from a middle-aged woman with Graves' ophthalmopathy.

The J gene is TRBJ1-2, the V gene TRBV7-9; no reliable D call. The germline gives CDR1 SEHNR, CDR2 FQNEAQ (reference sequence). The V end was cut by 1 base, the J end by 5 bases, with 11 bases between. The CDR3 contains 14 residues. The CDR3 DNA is TGTGCCAGCAGCTTAGGGGAGCCCCAATATGGCTACACCTTC. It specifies CASSLGEPQYGYTF.

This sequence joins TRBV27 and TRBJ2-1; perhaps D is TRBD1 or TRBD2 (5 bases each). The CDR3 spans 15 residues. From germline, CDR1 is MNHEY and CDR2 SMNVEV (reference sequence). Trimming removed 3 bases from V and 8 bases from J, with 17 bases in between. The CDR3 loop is CASSFGDLANHEQFF. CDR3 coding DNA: TGTGCCAGCAGTTTTGGGGACCTAGCAAACCATGAGCAGTTCTTC.

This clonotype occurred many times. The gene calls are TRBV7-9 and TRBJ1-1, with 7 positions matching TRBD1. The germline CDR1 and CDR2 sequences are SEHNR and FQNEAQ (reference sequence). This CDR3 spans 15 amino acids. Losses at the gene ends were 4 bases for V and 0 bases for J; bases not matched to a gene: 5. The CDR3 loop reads CASSYRGGMNTEAFF. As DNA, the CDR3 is TGTGCCAGCAGCTACAGGGGTGGGATGAACACTGAAGCTTTCTTT.

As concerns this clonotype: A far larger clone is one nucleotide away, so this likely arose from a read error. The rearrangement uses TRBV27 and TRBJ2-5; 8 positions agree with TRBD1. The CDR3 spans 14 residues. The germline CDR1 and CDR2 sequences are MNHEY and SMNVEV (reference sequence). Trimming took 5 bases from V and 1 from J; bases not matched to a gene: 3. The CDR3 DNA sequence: TGTGCCAGCAGTCCAGGGGGCCTCCAAGAGACCCAGTACTTC. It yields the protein CASSPGGLQETQYF.

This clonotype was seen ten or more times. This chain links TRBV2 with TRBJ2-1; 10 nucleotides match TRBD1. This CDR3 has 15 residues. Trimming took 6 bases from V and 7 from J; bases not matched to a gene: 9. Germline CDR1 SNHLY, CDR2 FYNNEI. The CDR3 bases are TGTGCCAGCAGGGGGGGGACAGGGGTAAAGAATGAGCAGTTCTTC. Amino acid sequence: CASRGGTGVKNEQFF.

The CDR3 coding sequence is TGTGCCAGCAGTTTATGGGGACAGAGGAACACTGAAGCTTTCTTT. As protein: CASSLWGQRNTEAFF. The chain links TRBV28 to TRBJ1-1; 7 nucleotides agree with TRBD1. V lost 0 bases and J lost 1; bases outside the gene matches: 2. The CDR3 extends over 15 amino acids. Germline V lookup: CDR1 MDHEN, CDR2 SYDVKM.

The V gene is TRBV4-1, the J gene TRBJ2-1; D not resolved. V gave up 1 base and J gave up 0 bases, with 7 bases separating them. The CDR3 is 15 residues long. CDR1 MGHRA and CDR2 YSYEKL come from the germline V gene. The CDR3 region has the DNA TGCGCCAGCAGCCAAGGGCCTAGCTCCTACAATGAGCAGTTCTTC. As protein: CASSQGPSSYNEQFF.

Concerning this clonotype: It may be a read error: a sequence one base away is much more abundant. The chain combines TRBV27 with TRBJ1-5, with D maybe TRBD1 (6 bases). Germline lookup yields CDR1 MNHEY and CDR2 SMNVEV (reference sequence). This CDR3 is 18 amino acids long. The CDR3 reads CASSQHPYRAPYNQPQQF. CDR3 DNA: TGTGCCAGCAGTCAACACCCCTACAGGGCTCCTTACAATCAGCCCCAGCAGTTT.

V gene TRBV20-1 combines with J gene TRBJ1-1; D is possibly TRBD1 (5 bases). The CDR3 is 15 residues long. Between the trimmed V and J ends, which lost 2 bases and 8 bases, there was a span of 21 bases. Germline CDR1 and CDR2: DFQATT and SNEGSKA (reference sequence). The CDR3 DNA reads TGCAGTGCTAGACGGGGCGAAGGAAGGGGCTGGGAAGCTTTCTTT. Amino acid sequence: CSARRGEGRGWEAFF.

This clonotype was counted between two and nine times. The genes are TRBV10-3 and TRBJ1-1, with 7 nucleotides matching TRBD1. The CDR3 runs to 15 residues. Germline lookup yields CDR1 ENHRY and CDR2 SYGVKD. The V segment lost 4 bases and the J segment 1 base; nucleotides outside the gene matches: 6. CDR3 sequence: CAISVSGGQNTEAFF. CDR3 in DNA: TGTGCCATCAGTGTCTCAGGGGGTCAGAACACTGAAGCTTTCTTT.

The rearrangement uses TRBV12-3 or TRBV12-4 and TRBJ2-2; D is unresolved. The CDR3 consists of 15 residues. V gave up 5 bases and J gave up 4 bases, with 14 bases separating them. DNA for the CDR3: TGTGCCAGCAGTCCCCCGCCCCTCAGCACCGGGGAGCTGTTTTTT. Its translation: CASSPPPLSTGELFF.

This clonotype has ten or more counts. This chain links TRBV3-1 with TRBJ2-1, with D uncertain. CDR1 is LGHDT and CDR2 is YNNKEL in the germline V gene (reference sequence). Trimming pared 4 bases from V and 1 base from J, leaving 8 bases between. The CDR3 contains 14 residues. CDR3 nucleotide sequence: TGTGCCAGCAGCCCCCCGATGTCCTACAATGAGCAGTTCTTC. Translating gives CASSPPMSYNEQFF.

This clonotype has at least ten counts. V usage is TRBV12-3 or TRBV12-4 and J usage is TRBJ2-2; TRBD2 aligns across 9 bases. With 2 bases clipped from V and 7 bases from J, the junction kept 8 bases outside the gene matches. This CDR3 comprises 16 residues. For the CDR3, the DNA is TGTGCCAGCAGTTTACTGGGCGGGAGGGCCGTCGGGGAGCTGTTTTTT. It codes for CASSLLGGRAVGELFF.

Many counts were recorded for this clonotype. The CDR3: CASSLNGATTVETQYF. CDR3 bases: TGTGCCAGCAGTTTGAATGGCGCCACAACGGTAGAGACCCAGTACTTC. The chain recombines TRBV28 with TRBJ2-5, with no clear D. The V end was cut by 3 bases, the J end by 4 bases, with 18 bases between. Germline values: CDR1 MDHEN, CDR2 SYDVKM. This CDR3 is 16 amino acids long.

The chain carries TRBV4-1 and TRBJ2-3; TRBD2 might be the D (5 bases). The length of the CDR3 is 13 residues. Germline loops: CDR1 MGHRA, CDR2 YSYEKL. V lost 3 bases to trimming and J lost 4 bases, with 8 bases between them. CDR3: CASSQRESDTQYF. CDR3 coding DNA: TGCGCCAGCAGCCAGAGGGAGTCAGATACGCAGTATTTT.

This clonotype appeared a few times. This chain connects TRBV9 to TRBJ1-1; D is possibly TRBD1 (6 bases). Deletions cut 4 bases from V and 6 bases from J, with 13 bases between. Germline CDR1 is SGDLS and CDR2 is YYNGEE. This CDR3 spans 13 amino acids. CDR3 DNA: TGTGCCAGCAGCCCAGGATACAGGGCTGAAGCTTTCTTT. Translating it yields CASSPGYRAEAFF. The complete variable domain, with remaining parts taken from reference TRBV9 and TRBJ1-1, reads DSGVTQTPKHLITATGQRVTLRCSPRSGDLSVYWYQQSLDQGLQFLIQYYNGEERAKGNILERFSAQQFPDLHSELNLSSLELGDSALYFCASSPGYRAEAFFGQGTRLTVV.

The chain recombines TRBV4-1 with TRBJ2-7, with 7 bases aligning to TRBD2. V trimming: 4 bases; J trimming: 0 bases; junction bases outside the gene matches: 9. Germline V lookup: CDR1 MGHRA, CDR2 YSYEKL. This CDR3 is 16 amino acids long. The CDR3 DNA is TGCGCCAGCAGCCGAGCAAGCGGGGTAAGCTCCTACGAGCAGTACTTC. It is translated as CASSRASGVSSYEQYF.

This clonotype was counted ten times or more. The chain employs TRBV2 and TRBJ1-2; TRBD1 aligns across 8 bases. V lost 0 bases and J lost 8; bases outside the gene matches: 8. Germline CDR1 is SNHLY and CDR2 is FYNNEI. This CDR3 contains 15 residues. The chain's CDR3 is CASSEAFAGGGGYTF. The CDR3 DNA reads TGTGCCAGCAGTGAAGCTTTTGCAGGGGGCGGAGGCTACACCTTC.

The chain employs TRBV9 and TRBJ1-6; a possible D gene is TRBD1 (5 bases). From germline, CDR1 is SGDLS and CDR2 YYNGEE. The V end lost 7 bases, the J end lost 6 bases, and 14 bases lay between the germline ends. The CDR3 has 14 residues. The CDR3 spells CASSPGNLNSPLHF. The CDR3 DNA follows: TGTGCCAGCTCGCCAGGGAATCTTAATTCACCCCTCCACTTT.

CDR3 in DNA: TGTGCCAGCAGCTTCCGCCTCGGAGAGACCCAGTACTTC. The encoded protein is CASSFRLGETQYF. This sequence joins TRBV7-9 and TRBJ2-5; D gene ambiguous. The CDR3 is 13 amino acids. The germline V gene has CDR1 SEHNR and CDR2 FQNEAQ (reference sequence). The V end was cut by 3 bases, the J end by 4 bases, with 9 bases between.

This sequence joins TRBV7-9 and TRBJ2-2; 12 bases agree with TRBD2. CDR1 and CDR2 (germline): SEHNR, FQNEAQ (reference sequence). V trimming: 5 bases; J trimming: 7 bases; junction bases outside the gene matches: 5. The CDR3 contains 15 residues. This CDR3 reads CASSMLAGGFGELFF. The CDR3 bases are TGTGCCAGCAGCATGCTAGCGGGGGGGTTCGGGGAGCTGTTTTTT.

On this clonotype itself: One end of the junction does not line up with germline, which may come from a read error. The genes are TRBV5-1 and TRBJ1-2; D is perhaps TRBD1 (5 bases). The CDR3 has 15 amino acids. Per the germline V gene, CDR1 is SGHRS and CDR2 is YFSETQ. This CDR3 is CASSVDSNRPTGYTF. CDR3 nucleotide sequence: TGTGCCAGCAGCGTAGATTCTAACAGGCCGACTGGCTACACCTTC. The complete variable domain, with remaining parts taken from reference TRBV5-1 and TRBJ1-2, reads KAGVTQTPRYLIKTRGQQVTLSCSPISGHRSVSWYQQTPGQGLQFLFEYFSETQRNKGNFPGRFSGRQFSNSRSEMNVSTLELGDSALYLCASSVDSNRPTGYTFGSGTRLTVV.

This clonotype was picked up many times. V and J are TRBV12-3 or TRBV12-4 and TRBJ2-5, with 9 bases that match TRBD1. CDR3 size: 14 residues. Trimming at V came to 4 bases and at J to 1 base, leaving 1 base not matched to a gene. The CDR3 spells CASSSTGGQETQYF. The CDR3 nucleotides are TGTGCCAGCAGTTCGACAGGGGGCCAAGAGACCCAGTACTTC.

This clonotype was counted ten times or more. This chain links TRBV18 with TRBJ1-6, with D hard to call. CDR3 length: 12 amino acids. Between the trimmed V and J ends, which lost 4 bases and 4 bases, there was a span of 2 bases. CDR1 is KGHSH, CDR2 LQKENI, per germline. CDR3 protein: CASSQYNSPLHF. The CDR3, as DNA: TGTGCCAGCTCACAGTATAATTCACCCCTCCACTTT.

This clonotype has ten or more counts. The CDR3: CSARDQRDYGYTF. The CDR3 DNA sequence: TGCAGTGCGAGGGACCAAAGGGACTATGGCTACACCTTC. The chain is built from TRBV20-1 and TRBJ1-2; weak D call: TRBD1 (5 bases). CDR1 is DFQATT and CDR2 is SNEGSKA in the germline V gene (reference sequence). The CDR3 loop spans 13 amino acids. Trimming stripped 6 bases from V and 3 bases from J, with 14 bases between.

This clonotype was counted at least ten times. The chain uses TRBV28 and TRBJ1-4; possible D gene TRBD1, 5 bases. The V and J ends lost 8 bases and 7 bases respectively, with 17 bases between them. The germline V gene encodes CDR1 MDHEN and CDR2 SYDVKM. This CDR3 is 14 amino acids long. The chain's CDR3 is CASSSGQDFEKLFF. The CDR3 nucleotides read TGTGCCAGCTCCTCGGGGCAGGACTTTGAAAAACTGTTTTTT.

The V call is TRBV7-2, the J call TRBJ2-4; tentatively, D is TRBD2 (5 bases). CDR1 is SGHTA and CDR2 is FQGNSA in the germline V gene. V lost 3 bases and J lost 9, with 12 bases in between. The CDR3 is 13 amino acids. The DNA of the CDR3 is TGTGCCAGCAGCTTCGAGGCTCGGGGCATTCAGTACTTC. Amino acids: CASSFEARGIQYF.

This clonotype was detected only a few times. The CDR3 DNA follows: TGTGCCAGCAGCCTCCCTCACCGCGGGGAGCTGTTTTTT. Protein sequence: CASSLPHRGELFF. The chain links TRBV3-1 to TRBJ2-2; unclear D gene. Trimming pared 4 bases from V and 7 bases from J, leaving 10 bases between. CDR1 is LGHDT, CDR2 YNNKEL, per germline (reference sequence). The length of the CDR3 is 13 residues.

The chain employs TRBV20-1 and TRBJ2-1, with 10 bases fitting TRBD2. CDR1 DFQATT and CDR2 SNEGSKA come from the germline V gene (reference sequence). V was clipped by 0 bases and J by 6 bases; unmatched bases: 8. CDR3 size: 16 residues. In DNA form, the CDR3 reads TGCAGTGCTAGAGATGGGGAGCGGGAGGGCCTCAATGAGCAGTTCTTC. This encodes CSARDGEREGLNEQFF.